Below, 2 T cell receptor beta chains from the same sample are listed, as sequenced in a study of T cell repertoires in cytomegalovirus infection. TCRdb used MiXCR to reprocess the reads, holding one entry per CDR3 protein. The data hold around 260,000 distinct CDR3 sequences, with about 25% observed a single time. Specimen: PBMCs. The origin of the receptors is a human donor in good health (CMV status not recorded). Some clones in this sample may be carry-over from other donors' samples.

This clonotype was observed a handful of times. The chain couples TRBV6-2 or TRBV6-3 to TRBJ2-5; 13 bases are shared with TRBD2. Germline values: CDR1 MNHEY, CDR2 SVGEGT. With V trimmed by 6 bases and J by 2 bases, 6 bases remained unmatched. The CDR3 has 16 amino acids. CDR3 protein: CASRAPGLAGQETQYF. CDR3 DNA: TGTGCCAGCAGGGCGCCGGGACTAGCGGGACAAGAGACCCAGTACTTC.

The chain has TRBV7-2 and TRBJ1-2; D might be TRBD1 (5 bases). The germline CDR1 and CDR2 sequences are SGHTA and FQGNSA. CDR3 length: 14 amino acids. Trimming took off 2 bases at V and 3 bases at J, with 10 bases between the two ends. The CDR3 is CASSLQGGDYGYTF. In DNA form, the CDR3 reads TGTGCCAGCAGCTTACAGGGAGGGGACTATGGCTACACCTTC.